These 28 T cell receptor beta chains originate from one sample sequenced in a study of blood T cells in healthy people across ages. A second roughly 6 to 11 cycle PCR used barcoded and J-beta primers. TCRdb recomputed calls from the 5' RACE reads with MiXCR, one row per CDR3 protein. The sample includes hundreds of thousands of distinct CDR3 sequences, over 40% of them seen just once. The sequenced sample consisted of blood. The receptor set was obtained from a woman over 75 in good health.

Turning to this clonotype: This may come from a read error, since a much larger clone is one base off. This rearrangement joins TRBV5-1 to TRBJ2-1; D is ambiguous. Trimming stripped 4 bases from V and 8 bases from J, with 16 bases between. There are 14 residues in the CDR3. Germline CDR1 is SGHRS and CDR2 is YFSETQ. The CDR3 spells CASSPSSLNHEQFF. The CDR3 bases are TGCGCCAGCAGCCCTTCCTCCCTTAACCATGAGCAGTTCTTC.

This clonotype occurred a few times. The gene calls are TRBV20-1 and TRBJ2-3; 7 positions agree with TRBD1. V trimming: 7 bases; J trimming: 0 bases; junction bases outside the gene matches: 7. The length of the CDR3 is 14 residues. CDR1 and CDR2 (germline): DFQATT, SNEGSKA (reference sequence). The DNA for the CDR3 is TGCAGTGGCAAGACAGGGCCTAGCACAGATACGCAGTATTTT. Its translation: CSGKTGPSTDTQYF.

The chain is built from TRBV7-9 and TRBJ1-1; D is uncertain. V lost 2 bases and J lost 8, with 6 bases in between. The CDR3 has 11 amino acids. The germline V gene has CDR1 SEHNR and CDR2 FQNEAQ (reference sequence). CDR3 region: CASSLSREAFF. In nucleotides, the CDR3 is TGTGCCAGCAGCTTAAGTAGAGAAGCTTTCTTT.

On this clonotype itself: This may arise from a read error, as a much more abundant clone is one base away. V is TRBV7-8 and J is TRBJ2-7, with a possible D match to TRBD1 (5 bases). The CDR3 spans 15 residues. V was pared by 4 bases and J by 2 bases, with 15 bases between. Germline values: CDR1 SGHVS, CDR2 FQNEAQ. The CDR3 DNA is TGTGCCAGCAGCTCGAAAGCCAGGGCGGCCTACGAGCAGTACTTC. Protein: CASSSKARAAYEQYF.

This clonotype was seen only a few times. CDR3 sequence reads: CANSALRPYTGGGIYEQYF. CDR3 DNA: TGTGCCAACAGCGCACTGCGACCATATACAGGGGGCGGAATCTACGAGCAGTACTTC. This chain uses TRBV21-1 with TRBJ2-7; whether TRBD1, the table's D call, matches the DNA was not checked. TRBV21-1 represents a pseudogene. The CDR3 spans 19 residues.

With respect to this clonotype: A read error may explain this, as a much larger clone is one base away. The chain combines TRBV5-1 with TRBJ2-7; tentatively, D is TRBD2 (6 bases). This CDR3 comprises 14 residues. The V end lost 4 bases, the J end lost 2 bases, and 13 bases lay between the germline ends. CDR1 is SGHRS and CDR2 is YFSETQ in the germline V gene. CDR3 region: CASSPRDLAYEQYF. As DNA, the CDR3 is TGCGCCAGCAGCCCCCGGGACTTAGCCTACGAGCAGTACTTC.

A word on this clonotype: Possible read error: a much larger clone is one base away. The rearrangement joins TRBV6-5 to TRBJ2-2; D remains ambiguous. Germline CDR1 reads MNHEY; CDR2 reads SVGAGI. This CDR3 contains 15 residues. Deletions cut 6 bases from V and 2 bases from J, with 13 bases between. The DNA for the CDR3 is TGTGCCAGCAGACGAGACTGGGTCAACACCGGGGAGCTGTTTTTT. Its protein product is CASRRDWVNTGELFF.

For the CDR3, the DNA is TGTGCCAGCAGTTACACCCCGGGAACTAGCGGGAGCTACGAGCAGTACTTC. This codes for CASSYTPGTSGSYEQYF. The chain recombines TRBV13 with TRBJ2-7, with 11 bases lining up with TRBD2. The V gene's germline CDR1 is PRHDT and CDR2 FYEKMQ (reference sequence). J gave up 3 bases and V 6 bases, and 13 bases lay outside the gene matches. CDR3 length: 17 residues.

The rearrangement joins TRBV2 to TRBJ1-3; unclear D gene. V shed 5 bases and J shed 0 bases, with 11 bases lying between them. CDR3 length: 15 residues. From germline, CDR1 is SNHLY and CDR2 FYNNEI. DNA of the CDR3: TGTGCCAGCAGTACTGGACCGCGCTCTGGAAACACCATATATTTT. Amino acids: CASSTGPRSGNTIYF.

The chain couples TRBV3-1 to TRBJ1-4; 8 bases align to TRBD1. Germline trimming cut 0 bases from V and 8 bases from J; bases unmatched to any gene: 5. The CDR3 contains 15 residues. The germline gives CDR1 LGHDT, CDR2 YNNKEL (reference sequence). CDR3 in amino acids: CASSQEQGGREKLFF. The CDR3 DNA reads TGTGCCAGCAGCCAAGAACAGGGGGGAAGGGAAAAACTGTTTTTT. Full variable domain (outside the CDR3, taken from reference TRBV3-1 and TRBJ1-4): DTAVSQTPKYLVTQMGNDKSIKCEQNLGHDTMYWYKQDSKKFLKIMFSYNNKELIINETVPNRFSPKSPDKAHLNLHINSLELGDSAVYFCASSQEQGGREKLFFGSGTQLSVL.

Concerning this clonotype itself: This may come from a read error, since a much larger clone is one base off. The chain combines TRBV12-3 or TRBV12-4 with TRBJ1-5, with 7 nucleotides matching TRBD1. The CDR3 runs to 13 residues. Trimming cost V 5 bases and J 6 bases; bases outside gene matches: 4. In DNA form, the CDR3 reads TGTGCCAGCAGTACAGGGGAAGGTCAGCCCCAGCATTTT. Protein product: CASSTGEGQPQHF.

This rearrangement joins TRBV29-1 to TRBJ2-5; 8 bases are shared with TRBD1. The CDR3 sequence is 12 residues long. Unmatched junction bases numbered 1, after V lost 7 bases and J lost 0 bases. Per the germline V gene, CDR1 is SQVTM and CDR2 is ANQGSEA. The CDR3 DNA follows: TGCAGCGAGGGACAGGACCAAGAGACCCAGTACTTC. Its protein is CSEGQDQETQYF.

The chain recombines TRBV4-1 with TRBJ2-3, with 9 nucleotides matching TRBD1. The germline CDR1 and CDR2 sequences are MGHRA and YSYEKL. The CDR3 spans 17 residues. J lost 9 bases, V lost 0 bases, and 13 bases had no gene match. CDR3 nucleotides: TGCGCCAGCAGCCAAGATCCTAGGACAGGGGATTTTGACACGCAGTATTTT. It translates to CASSQDPRTGDFDTQYF.

This clonotype was seen only once. The rearrangement links TRBV10-3 to TRBJ1-1, with D tentatively TRBD1 (5 bases). V was trimmed by 4 bases and J by 0 bases, leaving 12 bases between them. Germline V gene lookup returns CDR1 ENHRY and CDR2 SYGVKD. This CDR3 comprises 15 residues. The CDR3 sequence is CAISARGEMNTEAFF. CDR3 in DNA: TGTGCCATCAGTGCAAGGGGCGAAATGAACACTGAAGCTTTCTTT.

Points on this clonotype: The final CDR3 position lacks the conserved phenylalanine or tryptophan, pointing to a likely read error. The V gene is TRBV20-1, the J gene TRBJ2-3; unclear D gene. There are 16 residues in the CDR3. Germline lookup yields CDR1 DFQATT and CDR2 SNEGSKA (reference sequence). V was shortened by 3 bases and J by 0 bases, with 16 bases between the two germline ends. CDR3 bases: TGCAGTGCTAGGTCGCGCGGCCTAAGGAGCACAGATACGCAGTATCTT. Its protein product is CSARSRGLRSTDTQYL.

The sample holds a few counts of this clonotype. A much bigger clone sits one base away, suggesting this may be a read error. The CDR3 loop is CASSYAATPWETQYF. In nucleotides, the CDR3 is TGTGCCAGCAGTTACGCGGCCACGCCCTGGGAGACCCAGTACTTC. The gene calls are TRBV6-5 and TRBJ2-5; D gene uncertain. The ends were cut back, 2 bases at V and 5 bases at J, with 15 bases in the middle. The CDR3 is 15 amino acids. Germline lookup yields CDR1 MNHEY and CDR2 SVGAGI.

This clonotype was counted only a few times. The junction shows a germline mismatch at one end, possibly a read error. The chain uses TRBV30 and TRBJ2-3; D might be TRBD1 (6 bases). Germline V gives CDR1 GTSNPN, CDR2 SVGIG (reference sequence). The CDR3 extends over 17 amino acids. CDR3 nucleotide sequence: TGTGCCTGGAGTGTAAGGGGGACCAGATCTAGCACGGATACGCAGTATTTT. Its protein is CAWSVRGTRSSTDTQYF.

The chain joins TRBV6-6 to TRBJ2-1, with 10 bases that match TRBD2. Unmatched junction bases numbered 5, after V lost 4 bases and J lost 5 bases. Germline V gene lookup returns CDR1 MNHNY and CDR2 SVGAGI (reference sequence). This CDR3 comprises 15 residues. CDR3 sequence (DNA): TGTGCCAGCAGTTTAAAGCGGGGGGGCAACAATGAGCAGTTCTTC. Its protein product is CASSLKRGGNNEQFF.

With regard to this clonotype: A much more abundant neighbour one base away suggests this may be a read error. The rearrangement uses TRBV5-1 and TRBJ2-1; D gene unclear. V dropped 3 bases and J dropped 2 bases, with 12 bases sitting between them. The CDR3 has 15 residues. Germline CDR1 reads SGHRS; CDR2 reads YFSETQ. The CDR3 coding sequence is TGCGCCAGCAGCTGGTCCGGGCTTACCTACAATGAGCAGTTCTTC. It specifies CASSWSGLTYNEQFF. The whole variable domain, filled in from reference TRBV5-1 and TRBJ2-1, reads KAGVTQTPRYLIKTRGQQVTLSCSPISGHRSVSWYQQTPGQGLQFLFEYFSETQRNKGNFPGRFSGRQFSNSRSEMNVSTLELGDSALYLCASSWSGLTYNEQFFGPGTRLTVL.

The genes are TRBV12-3 or TRBV12-4 and TRBJ2-2; D may match TRBD1 or TRBD2 (5 bases each). V was cut by 6 bases and J by 4 bases, with 12 bases left in between. The CDR3 runs to 14 residues. CDR3 protein: CASRQAGSTGELFF. The CDR3 DNA is TGTGCCAGCAGACAAGCAGGGAGCACCGGGGAGCTGTTTTTT.

This chain links TRBV9 with TRBJ2-4; 9 bases match TRBD1. Germline values: CDR1 SGDLS, CDR2 YYNGEE. CDR3 length: 15 amino acids. The J segment lost 6 bases and the V segment lost 3 bases, leaving 7 bases of the junction unmatched. CDR3: CASSALTGGGNIQYF. In DNA, the CDR3 is TGTGCCAGCAGCGCCCTCACAGGGGGCGGAAACATTCAGTACTTC.

This clonotype was picked up many times. The V and J genes are TRBV20-1 and TRBJ2-7, with TRBD1 matching 9 bases. The junction had 6 bases not matched to a gene; V was cut back by 4 bases and J by 2 bases. Germline V gives CDR1 DFQATT, CDR2 SNEGSKA (reference sequence). CDR3 length equals 14 residues. CDR3 bases: TGCAGTGCTATCCCCAGGGACAGGGCCTACGAGCAGTACTTC. This sequence encodes CSAIPRDRAYEQYF.

The chain recombines TRBV24-1 with TRBJ2-5; D is perhaps TRBD2 (6 bases). Germline loops: CDR1 KGHDR, CDR2 SFDVKD. The V end was cut by 9 bases, the J end by 11 bases, with 21 bases between. This CDR3 is built from 13 residues. CDR3 sequence: CATGAREKNEQYF. CDR3 DNA: TGTGCCACCGGAGCCCGGGAGAAAAATGAGCAGTACTTC.

This clonotype was seen only a few times. V is TRBV7-3 and J is TRBJ2-3; D perhaps matches TRBD2 (7 bases). CDR3 length: 16 residues. Germline V CDR1 and CDR2: SGHTA, FQGTGA. V lost 5 bases, J lost 5 bases, and 20 bases lay in between. CDR3 region: CASSPQVGGPRDTQYF. The CDR3 DNA sequence: TGTGCCAGCAGCCCCCAAGTCGGGGGGCCTAGAGATACGCAGTATTTT.

Concerning this clonotype itself: One end of the junction is discordant with germline, which a read error may explain. This chain uses TRBV9 with TRBJ2-1, with 7 positions matching TRBD2. The J call is doubtful: the DNA matches TRBJ2-7 better. Per the germline V gene, CDR1 is SGDLS and CDR2 is YYNGEE. The CDR3 spans 18 residues. This CDR3 is CAGSQNPSSGSSYNEQYF. CDR3 nucleotide sequence: TGTGCCGGCAGCCAGAACCCCTCTAGCGGTAGCTCCTACAATGAGCAGTACTTC.

In its sample, this clonotype was seen a few times. CDR3 loop: CASSLWTSGDTDTQYF. The CDR3 bases are TGTGCCAGCAGCCTCTGGACTAGCGGGGACACAGATACGCAGTATTTT. The rearrangement joins TRBV3-1 to TRBJ2-3, with 12 nucleotides matching TRBD2. Germline V gene sequence: CDR1 LGHDT, CDR2 YNNKEL (reference sequence). With 4 bases clipped from V and 2 bases from J, the junction kept 4 bases outside the gene matches. This CDR3 region has 16 residues.

V gene TRBV5-1 combines with J gene TRBJ1-2, with D maybe TRBD1 (5 bases). Trimming removed 4 bases from V and 2 bases from J, with 12 bases in between. The CDR3 sequence is 14 residues long. Germline CDR1 is SGHRS and CDR2 is YFSETQ. The CDR3 DNA follows: TGCGCCAGCAGCGCACAGGACGTCAACTATGGCTACACCTTC. It codes for CASSAQDVNYGYTF.

The V call is TRBV27, the J call TRBJ2-1, with unresolved D. V was shortened by 2 bases and J by 7 bases, with 12 bases between the two germline ends. There are 14 residues in the CDR3. Looked up from germline, CDR1 is MNHEY and CDR2 is SMNVEV (reference sequence). The CDR3 loop reads CASSLTTDGNEQFF. Here the CDR3 DNA reads TGTGCCAGCAGTTTAACGACCGACGGGAATGAGCAGTTCTTC.